This entry features one T cell receptor (beta chain) sequence. The CDR3 is made up of 10 amino acids. From germline, CDR1 is SQVTM and CDR2 ANQGSEA. The data stem from a study of blood T cell repertoires in COVID-19. On the study more broadly: The study drew acute and convalescent COVID-19 samples from the United States, Italy and Spain. PBMCs, B-cell-depleted T cells, or T cells provided the cDNA or gDNA that made up the material.

Adults between roughly 18 and 89 years of age took part from approximately 24 US areas. All exposed participants met a person with COVID-19 within 2 weeks before entering the study. The table came from immunoSEQ multiplex PCR; TCRdb's copy has only in-frame clones and leaves some out. The repertoire holds 200,000 to 250,000 clones, 83% seen once, with 4.8% in the top ten. The sequencing sample was made of PBMCs or T cells enriched from blood (not recorded which). The TCR comes from a woman in her forties or fifties who had been exposed to COVID-19. The V call is TRBV29-1, the J call TRBJ1-1; D unresolved. The CDR3 sequence is CTVPGTEAFF. CDR3 bases: TGCACCGTCCCCGGCACTGAAGCTTTCTTT. The whole variable domain, remainder taken from reference TRBV29-1 and TRBJ1-1, is SAVISQKPSRDICQRGTSLTIQCQVDSQVTMMFWYRQQPGQSLTLIATANQGSEATYESGFVIDKFPISRPNLTFSTLTVSNMSPEDSSIYLCTVPGTEAFFGQGTRLTVV.